The rows below give T cell receptor beta chains drawn from one sample of a study of neoadjuvant anti-PD-1 for oral cavity cancer. Here immunoSEQ multiplex PCR was the method, and the copy in TCRdb shows in-frame clones only, minus some. Counted here are over 10,000 clones, more than 60% occurring once; the ten biggest clones make up 2%. The input for sequencing was PBMCs, taken before nivolumab (anti-PD-1) treatment. These receptors came from a person aged 35-79 years with oral cavity squamous cell carcinoma. CDR3s leave out the opening cysteine and the closing phenylalanine or tryptophan. The D gene is left open where the match is weak. Only part of the rows carry a size: once, few, many, or a class if the clone is expanded.

J,size,V,D,CDR3
TRBJ1-1,.,TRBV9,.,ASSVVRQLNTEAF
TRBJ2-5,.,TRBV5-1,TRBD1,ASSLTGTGGIETQY
TRBJ2-7,few,TRBV6-5,.,ASSYSYRAGEQY
TRBJ1-1,.,TRBV6-6,.,ASSYLIIGEGTEAF
TRBJ1-4,.,TRBV2,TRBD1,ASSLRGRDEKLF
TRBJ1-1,few,TRBV30,.,ALEEGLGAF
TRBJ1-1,.,TRBV5-1,.,ASSLSVGETWNTEAF
TRBJ1-6,.,TRBV6-5,TRBD1,ASSYLPTGPNSPLH
TRBJ2-1,.,TRBV7-9,TRBD2,ASSLGTSTRYNEQF
TRBJ1-4,few,TRBV10-3,.,AISDQQGYEKLF
TRBJ2-7,.,TRBV29-1,TRBD1,SVHRGSSYEQY
TRBJ1-2,.,TRBV11-2,TRBD1,ASSPRQGDYGYT
TRBJ1-2,.,TRBV27,.,ASSLSAESYGYT
TRBJ2-3,.,TRBV29-1,TRBD2,SVTSGGALDTQY
TRBJ1-1,.,TRBV28,.,ASSVYGKNTEAF
TRBJ2-5,.,TRBV6-1,.,ASAIGTKETQY
TRBJ1-1,.,TRBV19,.,ASSMETGTNTEAF
TRBJ1-5,.,TRBV5-8,.,ASSLNDRVGQPQH
TRBJ2-7,.,TRBV7-2,TRBD2,ASSSEGTSVNEQY
TRBJ1-5,.,TRBV19,TRBD1,ASRKPGGTSNQPQH
TRBJ2-7,.,TRBV27,TRBD2,ASSKVPGLAGGYGDYEQY
TRBJ1-1,.,TRBV11-2,.,ASSTWRGADTEAF
TRBJ2-1,.,TRBV10-2,TRBD2,ASSESGGTSGDSEQF
TRBJ2-1,.,TRBV5-6,.,ASSLGDHNEQF
TRBJ1-2,.,TRBV19,.,ASSPRGTPGYGYT
TRBJ1-1,few,TRBV4-1,.,ASSQAAPGDTEAF
TRBJ1-1,few,TRBV11-2,.,ATSQGLEAF
TRBJ2-7,few,TRBV18,.,ASSPSGNSYEQY
TRBJ2-2,.,TRBV7-6,.,ASSGGLNTGELF
TRBJ2-5,.,TRBV15,TRBD2,ATNSPGWGGTQY
TRBJ1-1,few,TRBV28,TRBD1,ASARDRVTEAF
TRBJ2-1,.,TRBV7-9,TRBD2,ASLPTSGQYNEQF
TRBJ1-3,.,TRBV15,.,ATSREGVNSGNTIY
TRBJ1-5,.,TRBV25-1,.,ASSGRAWGQPQH
TRBJ2-7,.,TRBV7-2,TRBD2,ASRGPGLAGGPHLYEQY
TRBJ2-6,.,TRBV5-6,.,ASSLAGPGANVLT
TRBJ2-7,.,TRBV5-4,.,ASSLDYSSYEQY
TRBJ2-7,.,TRBV5-5,.,ASSRGTLYEQY
TRBJ2-2,once,TRBV11-2,TRBD2,ASSQSSGRGLIAGELF
TRBJ1-1,once,TRBV29-1,.,SVGGWDTEAF
TRBJ2-1,.,TRBV20-1,.,SAEWSDEQF
TRBJ1-2,.,TRBV27,TRBD1,ASSPGGQGARGYT
TRBJ1-1,once,TRBV5-6,.,ASSYKGWREMNTEAF
TRBJ1-2,few,TRBV11-2,.,ASSLVGLSGLGGYT
TRBJ1-4,.,TRBV5-1,.,ASSLVSVGGGNEKLF
TRBJ2-7,.,TRBV5-1,.,ASNPLSSGTYEQY
TRBJ2-1,.,TRBV5-5,.,ASSLGLRLFNEQF
TRBJ2-5,.,TRBV11-2,TRBD1,ASSWDRGQETQY
TRBJ2-3,.,TRBV9,.,ASSGFGGLSTDTQY
TRBJ2-7,.,TRBV7-2,.,ASNPGRPAHEQY
TRBJ1-5,once,TRBV6-1,.,ASSAGAGQPQH
TRBJ2-3,.,TRBV6-4,TRBD2,ASSPSGVTDTQY
TRBJ2-7,few,TRBV7-9,TRBD1,ASSLPPGTGGYEQY
TRBJ2-3,.,TRBV5-1,TRBD2,ASSRALAGGKASTDTQY
TRBJ2-1,.,TRBV18,TRBD2,ASSSVGEGRLNEQF
TRBJ1-1,.,TRBV18,.,ASSPGEGPPSAAF
TRBJ2-1,few,TRBV29-1,.,SLRVKTYNEQF
TRBJ2-3,.,TRBV7-6,.,ASSPSGDTQY
TRBJ2-4,.,TRBV5-1,.,ASSLRPTAKNIQY